A selection of T cell receptor beta chains follows, all from one sample in a study of CD8 T cells in ankylosing spondylitis. One entry per CDR3 protein, called by TCRdb with MiXCR from the 5' RACE reads. The sample records around 770,000 distinct CDR3 sequences, about 20% being singletons. Sequenced sample: blood, either unsorted or a sorted T cell fraction (not recorded which). The origin of the receptors is a male donor with ankylosing spondylitis. Each CDR3 is given with its conserved first and last residue. D genes are given only for firm matches. Not every row has a clone size; where given, it reads once, few, many or a size class.

>TRBV20-1|12|-|-|TRBJ2-7
CSANPGTYEQYF
TGCAGTGCCAACCCCGGGACCTACGAGCAGTACTTC
>TRBV6-1|13|-|few|TRBJ1-2
CASSWGAYYGYTF
TGTGCCAGCAGCTGGGGGGCCTACTATGGCTACACCTTC
>TRBV28|15|TRBD1|-|TRBJ2-7
CASSSSRTGGYEQYF
TGTGCCAGCAGTTCATCCCGGACAGGGGGGTACGAGCAGTACTTC
>TRBV7-2|15|-|-|TRBJ2-5
CASSLGVGSLEPQYF
TGTGCCAGCAGCTTAGGTGTCGGCAGCTTAGAACCCCAGTACTTC
>TRBV28|14|-|-|TRBJ2-7
CASSLQGGTYEQYF
TGTGCCAGCAGTCTTCAGGGTGGCACCTACGAGCAGTACTTC
>TRBV2|15|-|-|TRBJ2-7
CASSERSLGAYEQYF
TGTGCCAGCAGTGAGAGGAGTTTGGGCGCCTACGAGCAGTACTTC
>TRBV12-3/TRBV12-4|18|-|few|TRBJ1-1
CASSPVWSWADRDTEAFF
TGTGCCAGCAGTCCCGTGTGGAGCTGGGCTGACAGAGACACTGAAGCTTTCTTT
>TRBV7-2|16|-|few|TRBJ2-5
CASSLDGGGGGETQYF
TGTGCCAGCAGCTTAGACGGAGGGGGAGGCGGAGAGACCCAGTACTTC
>TRBV7-6|16|-|-|TRBJ1-6
CASSRRTAQNNSPLHF
TGTGCCAGCAGCCGGAGGACAGCCCAAAATAATTCACCCCTCCACTTT
>TRBV29-1|14|TRBD2|few|TRBJ2-3
CSVGGTSGADTQYF
TGCAGCGTTGGGGGGACTAGCGGGGCAGATACGCAGTATTTT
>TRBV7-7|15|-|few|TRBJ2-3
CASSEDGSSTDTQYF
TGTGCTAGCAGCGAGGACGGCTCTAGCACAGATACGCAGTATTTT
>TRBV14|16|TRBD1|few|TRBJ2-2
CASSPVQGEWVGELFF
TGTGCCAGCAGCCCCGTTCAGGGGGAATGGGTCGGGGAGCTGTTTTTT
>TRBV5-1|18|TRBD1|once|TRBJ2-7
CASSLGQGAFHSDYEQYF
TGCGCCAGCAGCCTGGGACAGGGGGCTTTCCACAGCGACTACGAGCAGTACTTC
>TRBV2|12|-|few|TRBJ1-6
CASREANSPLHF
TGTGCCAGCAGGGAAGCAAATTCACCCCTCCACTTT
>TRBV7-3|15|-|few|TRBJ2-5
CASSLLGTSQETQYF
TGTGCCAGCAGCTTATTAGGCACCTCCCAAGAGACCCAGTACTTC
>TRBV28|14|-|few|TRBJ2-7
CASSLAGAVYEQYF
TGTGCCAGCAGTTTGGCGGGGGCGGTCTACGAGCAGTACTTC
>TRBV29-1|13|-|-|TRBJ2-2
CSVISANTGELFF
TGCAGCGTCATATCCGCGAACACCGGGGAGCTGTTTTTT
>TRBV5-1|13|-|-|TRBJ2-1
CASSLVSRNEQFF
TGCGCCAGCAGCTTGGTATCGCGCAATGAGCAGTTCTTC
>TRBV9|13|-|few|TRBJ1-5
CASSVEANQPQHF
TGTGCCAGCAGCGTAGAGGCGAATCAGCCCCAGCATTTT
>TRBV2|14|TRBD1|-|TRBJ1-3
CASSGQTGGNTIYF
TGTGCCAGCAGTGGCCAGACAGGGGGAAACACCATATATTTT
>TRBV9|15|-|-|TRBJ2-1
CASSVDRVSYNEQFF
TGTGCCAGCAGCGTAGACAGGGTGAGCTACAATGAGCAGTTCTTC
>TRBV7-9|15|-|-|TRBJ1-5
CASSPLGTSNQPQHF
TGTGCCAGCAGCCCTCTCGGGACTAGCAATCAGCCCCAGCATTTT
>TRBV20-1|13|TRBD1|few|TRBJ2-7
CSASLDRADEQYF
TGCAGTGCTAGTTTGGACAGGGCCGACGAGCAGTACTTC
>TRBV10-2|18|TRBD2|-|TRBJ2-1
CASSYPTSGGLRGDEQFF
TGCGCCAGCAGTTACCCGACTAGCGGGGGCCTTAGGGGGGATGAGCAGTTCTTC
>TRBV30|15|TRBD1|-|TRBJ2-1
CAWSVPGGPYNEQFF
TGTGCCTGGAGTGTACCAGGGGGCCCCTACAATGAGCAGTTCTTC
>TRBV14|14|TRBD1|few|TRBJ2-7
CASSRAGGFYEQYF
TGTGCCAGCAGCCGGGCAGGGGGATTTTACGAGCAGTACTTC
>TRBV9|13|-|many|TRBJ1-5
CASSSGGNQPQHF
TGTGCCAGCAGTTCAGGAGGCAATCAGCCCCAGCATTTT
>TRBV5-1|16|TRBD2|-|TRBJ2-1
CASSLAVTSGTAEQFF
TGCGCCAGCAGCTTGGCCGTCACTAGCGGGACGGCTGAGCAGTTCTTC
>TRBV18|13|-|-|TRBJ2-3
CASSPEGSDTQYF
TGTGCCAGCTCACCGGAGGGGTCAGATACGCAGTATTTT
>TRBV7-9|13|-|-|TRBJ2-5
CASSHRHRETQYF
TGTGCCAGCAGTCACAGACACAGAGAGACCCAGTACTTC
>TRBV7-2|17|TRBD1|-|TRBJ1-6
CASSPAGTGGFNSPLHF
TGTGCCAGCAGCCCCGCCGGGACAGGGGGCTTTAATTCACCCCTCCACTTT
>TRBV5-1|13|-|many|TRBJ2-1
CASSLGQDNEQFF
TGCGCCAGCAGCTTGGGACAGGACAATGAGCAGTTCTTC
>TRBV21-1|19|-|-|TRBJ2-6
CASSKEVGTGTSGANVLTF
-
>TRBV5-5|14|-|-|TRBJ1-6
CASSLTVRDSPLHF
TGTGCCAGCAGCCTGACAGTGCGGGATTCACCCCTCCACTTT
>TRBV12-3/TRBV12-4|15|TRBD1|few|TRBJ2-2
CASSPGTGVTGELFF
TGTGCCAGCAGTCCCGGGACAGGGGTTACCGGGGAGCTGTTTTTT
>TRBV3-1|15|-|few|TRBJ2-7
CASSQGLQAQDEQYF
TGTGCCAGCAGCCAAGGTTTACAGGCTCAAGACGAGCAGTACTTC
>TRBV16|16|-|-|TRBJ2-5
CASSRLPGGYQETQYF
TGTGCCAGCAGCCGACTCCCAGGGGGGTACCAAGAGACCCAGTACTTC
>TRBV24-1|17|-|-|TRBJ1-1
CATSVENFRTANTEAFF
TGTGCCACCAGTGTAGAAAACTTTCGGACGGCGAACACTGAAGCTTTCTTT
>TRBV27|14|-|-|TRBJ2-7
CATQGGVSSYEQYF
TGTGCCACCCAGGGTGGGGTAAGCTCCTACGAGCAGTACTTC
>TRBV12-5|16|-|-|TRBJ1-2
CASGLDLQGIAYGYTF
TGTGCTAGTGGTTTGGATCTACAGGGAATTGCCTATGGCTACACCTTC
>TRBV4-3|16|-|few|TRBJ2-7
CASSQERAVGGYEQYF
TGCGCCAGCAGCCAAGAGAGGGCAGTGGGGGGCTACGAGCAGTACTTC
>TRBV7-2|14|-|-|TRBJ2-3
CASSRTPSTDTQYF
TGTGCCAGCAGCCGCACCCCCAGCACAGATACGCAGTATTTT
>TRBV7-2|14|TRBD2|once|TRBJ2-7
CASSTTSASYEQYF
TGTGCCAGCAGCACCACTAGCGCTTCCTACGAGCAGTACTTC